The clone carrying this TCR beta chain was recorded only once. Its antigen is undetermined. This entry comes from a study of graft-versus-host responses after intestinal transplantation. Study details: Transplantation in recipients was multivisceral, liver-intestinal, or isolated intestinal. Every recipient had anti-thymocyte globulin induction and approximately 3 years of tacrolimus plus steroids.

Study-wide findings and caveats: Some patients had graft-donor T cell macrochimerism. In their allografts, the ratios of graft-versus-host to host-versus-graft T cell clones were high. Present in recipient marrow, GvH clones included some that appeared first in ileum or blood.

From germline, CDR1 is MNHNS and CDR2 SASEGT. The CDR3 spans 16 residues. With 4 bases clipped from V and 7 bases from J, the junction kept 11 bases outside the gene matches. Sequencing used immunoSEQ multiplex PCR; TCRdb keeps in-frame clones, though not all of them. The data show about 94,000 clones, with 90% to 95% seen just once and 0.4% to 0.5% held by the top ten. The sample here was unstimulated CD8+ T cells sorted from spleen or lymph node cells, taken before intestinal transplant. This sequence originates from a human donor who received an intestinal transplant. The chain is built from TRBV6-1 and TRBJ1-4; 8 nucleotides match TRBD1. The CDR3 DNA sequence: TGTGCCAGCAGTGGAGGTTATCGACAGGGGCGTGAAAAACTGTTTTTT. As protein: CASSGGYRQGREKLFF.